This TCR beta chain was captured in a study of T cells in narcolepsy. V lost 5 bases and J lost 7; bases outside the gene matches: 16. The CDR3 covers 16 residues. CDR1 and CDR2 from the germline V gene are LNHDA and SQIVND (reference sequence). Data came from immunoSEQ multiplex PCR; TCRdb stores just in-frame clones and leaves some out. The top ten clones hold roughly 1.2% of a sample with about 40,000 clones, about nine tenths of them seen once. The sequenced material came from CD45RA- memory CD4+ T cells from PBMCs. The receptor's source is a human donor with narcolepsy. The genes are TRBV19 and TRBJ1-1; 7 bases align to TRBD1. The CDR3 here is CASSLTGGQAGGEAFF. The CDR3 nucleotides are TGTGCCAGTAGTCTGACAGGAGGACAGGCCGGGGGTGAAGCTTTCTTT.